The source of this TCR beta chain is a study of T-cell memory formation after mild COVID-19. TCRdb redid the calling of the 5' RACE reads with MiXCR, one entry per CDR3 protein. This repertoire shows about 340,000 distinct CDR3 sequences, 13% found once; its top ten account for over 20%. The germline CDR1 and CDR2 sequences are SGHKS and YYEKEE (reference sequence). There are 16 residues in the CDR3. The ends lost 4 bases at V and 4 bases at J; junction bases unmatched: 11. The sequenced sample consisted of PBMCs or a T cell subset sorted from them (not recorded which). The sequence came from a young man who had mild COVID-19 (a few samples of this study predate the infection). Cell type and time point are not known. The V gene is TRBV5-5, the J gene TRBJ2-5, with TRBD1 matching over 9 bases. Here the CDR3 reads CASSRLFPGQGETQYF. CDR3 nucleotides: TGTGCCAGCAGCCGACTATTCCCGGGACAGGGAGAGACCCAGTACTTC. The full variable domain, completed using reference TRBV5-5 and TRBJ2-5, is DAGVTQSPTHLIKTRGQQVTLRCSPISGHKSVSWYQQVLGQGPQFIFQYYEKEERGRGNFPDRFSARQFPNYSSELNVNALLLGDSALYLCASSRLFPGQGETQYFGPGTRLLVL.